The 16 T cell receptor beta chains presented below share a single source sample, sequenced in a study of blood T cell repertoires in COVID-19. Profiling relied on immunoSEQ multiplex PCR, and the TCRdb table lists in-frame clones only, not all of them. The sample consists of 150,000 to 200,000 clones, roughly 87% of them appearing once. The specimen sequenced was peripheral blood. These receptors were taken from a woman aged 70 to 79 with acute or convalescent COVID-19.

V and J are TRBV18 and TRBJ2-1, with D maybe TRBD1 (5 bases). V was pared by 1 base and J by 4 bases, with 11 bases between. From germline, CDR1 is KGHSH and CDR2 LQKENI. The CDR3 loop spans 15 amino acids. The CDR3 region has the DNA TGTGCCAGCTCACCACTAGGGGCCCGGTACAATGAGCAGTTCTTC. Protein: CASSPLGARYNEQFF.

V and J are TRBV28 and TRBJ2-7, with 8 bases that match TRBD1. The germline V gene encodes CDR1 MDHEN and CDR2 SYDVKM. The V and J ends lost 3 bases and 4 bases, in that order; junction bases with no gene match: 5. The CDR3 totals 14 residues. CDR3 bases: TGTGCCAGCAGTTTGACAGGGGAGGTATACGAGCAGTACTTC. The encoded protein is CASSLTGEVYEQYF.

The chain uses TRBV5-4 and TRBJ2-3; 7 nucleotides match TRBD2. CDR1 and CDR2 from the germline V gene are SGHNT and YYREEE (reference sequence). CDR3 length: 15 amino acids. Trimming took 0 bases from V and 4 from J; bases not matched to a gene: 5. The CDR3 region is CASSLVGGGADTQYF. In DNA, the CDR3 is TGTGCCAGCAGCTTGGTGGGGGGAGGGGCAGATACGCAGTATTTT. Drawing the rest from reference TRBV5-4 and TRBJ2-3, the complete variable domain is ETGVTQSPTHLIKTRGQQVTLRCSSQSGHNTVSWYQQALGQGPQFIFQYYREEENGRGNFPPRFSGLQFPNYSSELNVNALELDDSALYLCASSLVGGGADTQYFGPGTRLTVL.

The chain employs TRBV6-5 and TRBJ2-7; maybe TRBD1 (6 bases). The V end lost 0 bases, the J end lost 3 bases, and 15 bases lay between the germline ends. The CDR3 extends over 16 amino acids. Germline loops: CDR1 MNHEY, CDR2 SVGAGI. This chain's CDR3 is CASSYSISQGLYEQYF. CDR3 coding DNA: TGTGCCAGCAGTTACTCGATATCCCAGGGGCTCTACGAGCAGTACTTC.

The chain carries TRBV5-1 and TRBJ2-1, with 9 bases identical to TRBD2. CDR3 length: 17 residues. V lost 0 bases, J lost 0 bases, and 4 bases stayed unmatched. CDR1 is SGHRS and CDR2 is YFSETQ in the germline V gene. This chain's CDR3 is CASSLGTSAFSYNEQFF. For the CDR3, the DNA is TGCGCCAGCAGCTTGGGGACTAGCGCATTCTCCTACAATGAGCAGTTCTTC.

This chain links TRBV3-1 (or the pseudogene TRBV3-2) with TRBJ2-1; 7 nucleotides match TRBD2. The trim removed 3 bases at V and 6 bases at J, leaving 11 bases unmatched. Germline V gene lookup returns CDR1 LGHDT and CDR2 YNNKEL (reference sequence). The length of the CDR3 is 16 residues. CDR3 residues: CASSQKHGLEANEQFF. The CDR3, as DNA: TGTGCCAGCAGCCAGAAGCATGGACTAGAAGCCAATGAGCAGTTCTTC.

V usage is TRBV19 and J usage is TRBJ1-2; D gene uncertain. Trimming took off 2 bases at V and 6 bases at J, with 7 bases between the two ends. This CDR3 is 12 amino acids long. Per germline, CDR1 LNHDA and CDR2 SQIVND (reference sequence). CDR3 in DNA: TGTGCCAGTAGTATAAACAATCATGGCTACACCTTC. As protein: CASSINNHGYTF.

This clone was seen only a few times. This rearrangement joins TRBV10-3 to TRBJ2-7, with 7 nucleotides matching TRBD2. CDR3 length: 16 amino acids. Germline CDR1 ENHRY, CDR2 SYGVKD. V was clipped by 4 bases and J by 3 bases; unmatched bases: 12. This CDR3 reads CAISGWEGSRGYEQYF. CDR3 coding DNA: TGTGCCATCAGTGGCTGGGAGGGCAGTAGGGGCTACGAGCAGTACTTC.

A single count supports this clone. The rearrangement joins TRBV9 to TRBJ2-2; a weak D match, TRBD1 (6 bases). Trimming stripped 4 bases from V and 3 bases from J, with 16 bases between. This CDR3 region has 16 residues. The germline V gene encodes CDR1 SGDLS and CDR2 YYNGEE. The chain's CDR3 is CASSYTYRAHTGELFF. DNA of the CDR3: TGTGCCAGCAGCTACACCTACAGGGCCCACACCGGGGAGCTGTTTTTT.

This sequence joins TRBV5-1 and TRBJ1-1; 7 positions agree with TRBD1. In germline, CDR1 is SGHRS, CDR2 YFSETQ. The CDR3 has 18 residues. V was clipped by 0 bases and J by 4 bases; unmatched bases: 15. The CDR3 loop is CASSLGPFSRTGPTEAFF. CDR3 nucleotides: TGCGCCAGCAGCTTGGGACCCTTCTCTCGGACAGGCCCCACTGAAGCTTTCTTT.

J is TRBJ1-6 and V is TRBV2; D possibly corresponds to TRBD1 (6 bases). Germline V CDR1 and CDR2: SNHLY, FYNNEI. The CDR3 spans 15 residues. V lost 7 bases, J lost 10 bases, and 20 bases lay in between. This CDR3 reads CASMVGRAGESPLHF. The DNA for the CDR3 is TGTGCCAGCATGGTTGGGAGGGCAGGGGAATCACCCCTCCACTTT.

Comments on this clone: Other nucleotide sequences in the sample specify the same CDR3. This sequence joins TRBV30 and TRBJ1-2; unclear D gene. V was shortened by 0 bases and J by 0 bases, with 8 bases between the two germline ends. The CDR3 length is 14 residues. Germline V gives CDR1 GTSNPN, CDR2 SVGIG (reference sequence). Here the CDR3 reads CAWSVHRANYGYTF. In DNA, the CDR3 is TGTGCCTGGAGTGTACACAGAGCTAACTATGGCTACACCTTC.

The rearrangement links TRBV11-3 to TRBJ2-3; 10 bases agree with TRBD1. The V and J ends lost 5 bases and 0 bases, in that order; junction bases with no gene match: 8. The CDR3 covers 17 residues. CDR1 SGHNT and CDR2 YENEEA come from the germline V gene. The CDR3 here is CASSGRDRGQSTDTQYF. The DNA for the CDR3 is TGTGCCAGCAGCGGCCGGGACAGGGGCCAGAGCACAGATACGCAGTATTTT.

V is TRBV4-1 and J is TRBJ2-7; D unresolved. Germline V CDR1 and CDR2: MGHRA, YSYEKL. Trimming removed 0 bases at V and 3 bases at J, with 12 bases between. The CDR3 spans 15 residues. Here the CDR3 reads CASSQEGALFYEQYF. The CDR3 DNA sequence: TGCGCCAGCAGCCAAGAAGGAGCACTCTTCTACGAGCAGTACTTC.

The V call is TRBV7-2, the J call TRBJ1-1; D possibly corresponds to TRBD1 (5 bases). CDR1 and CDR2 from the germline V gene are SGHTA and FQGNSA. The CDR3 spans 14 residues. V was cut by 2 bases and J by 3 bases, with 10 bases left in between. The CDR3 protein is CASSLSRADTEAFF. DNA for the CDR3: TGTGCCAGCAGCTTATCCAGGGCTGACACTGAAGCTTTCTTT.

This chain connects TRBV7-8 to TRBJ2-1; D ambiguous. CDR1 and CDR2 from the germline V gene are SGHVS and FQNEAQ. This CDR3 is 15 amino acids long. The ends were cut back, 5 bases at V and 3 bases at J, with 14 bases in the middle. CDR3 loop: CASSPMTFVYNEQFF. The DNA for the CDR3 is TGTGCCAGCAGCCCAATGACATTCGTCTACAATGAGCAGTTCTTC.